A selection of T cell receptor beta chains follows, all from one sample in a study of radiation and T cells in renal cell carcinoma. Some clones are missing from TCRdb's copy, which holds only in-frame ones; the method was immunoSEQ multiplex PCR. This sample yields approximately 150,000 clones, of which roughly 80% are seen a single time; roughly a quarter belongs to the top ten. The sequences come from blood, collected from a patient whose treatment included radiotherapy and nephrectomy. The receptor source for this set is a woman aged 50 to 60 with renal cell carcinoma. Both conserved end residues are part of each CDR3. The D gene is left open where the match is weak. Only some rows state a clone size, as once, few, many or a class for expanded clones.

j_gene | abundance | v_gene | d_gene | CDR3aa | CDR3nt
TRBJ1-4 | NA | TRBV7-2 | NA | CASSLGAGDGEKLFF | TGTGCCAGCAGCTTAGGGGCAGGGGATGGCGAAAAACTGTTTTTT
TRBJ2-5 | NA | TRBV30 | NA | CAWAGDAAETQYF | TGTGCCTGGGCTGGGGACGCCGCAGAGACCCAGTACTTC
TRBJ2-3 | NA | TRBV29-1 | NA | CSVEKNRRGTQYF | TGCAGCGTTGAAAAAAACAGGAGGGGTACGCAGTATTTT
TRBJ1-1 | NA | TRBV5-6 | TRBD1 | CASSYRGMYTEAFF | TGTGCCAGCAGCTACAGGGGCATGTACACTGAAGCTTTCTTT
TRBJ2-2 | once | TRBV27 | NA | CASRGLPTGELFF | TGTGCCAGCCGTGGGCTTCCTACCGGGGAGCTGTTTTTT
TRBJ2-7 | NA | TRBV5-6 | NA | CASSLLGSHEQYF | TGTGCCAGCAGCCTGCTGGGGTCCCACGAGCAGTACTTC
TRBJ1-3 | once | TRBV30 | NA | CAWSVSGGGSGNTIYF | TGTGCCTGGAGTGTATCCGGCGGGGGGTCAGGAAACACCATATATTTT
TRBJ2-7 | NA | TRBV29-1 | NA | CSAELGEQYF | TGCAGCGCCGAGTTGGGCGAGCAGTACTTC
TRBJ2-5 | NA | TRBV5-6 | NA | CASSRINRRSQETQYF | TGTGCCAGCAGCCGAATTAACAGGAGATCCCAAGAGACCCAGTACTTC
TRBJ2-3 | NA | TRBV10-3 | NA | CAIREDSSTDTQYF | TGTGCCATCAGGGAGGACAGCTCCACAGATACGCAGTATTTT
TRBJ2-1 | NA | TRBV6-1 | TRBD1 | CASSGTGLHEQFF | TGTGCCAGCAGCGGGACAGGGCTACATGAGCAGTTCTTC
TRBJ2-5 | NA | TRBV20-1 | NA | CSARDQETQYF | TGCAGTGCCCGGGACCAAGAGACCCAGTACTTC
TRBJ2-2 | few | TRBV9 | NA | CASSPWTENTGELFF | TGTGCCAGCAGCCCGTGGACAGAGAACACCGGGGAGCTGTTTTTT
TRBJ1-6 | NA | TRBV30 | NA | CAWQGYGSPLHF | TGTGCCTGGCAGGGTTACGGTTCACCCCTCCACTTT
TRBJ2-1 | NA | TRBV4-3 | TRBD2 | CASSQVARGGFNNEQFF | TGCGCCAGCAGCCAAGTTGCTCGCGGGGGTTTCAACAATGAGCAGTTCTTC
TRBJ1-5 | NA | TRBV7-9 | TRBD1 | CASSSEGATQHF | TGTGCCAGCAGCTCCGAGGGGGCCACCCAGCATTTT
TRBJ2-3 | NA | TRBV10-3 | NA | CAISGDGHTDTQYF | TGTGCCATCAGTGGGGACGGCCATACAGATACGCAGTATTTT
TRBJ2-7 | NA | TRBV2 | NA | CASSVHREKYEQYF | TGTGCCAGCAGTGTTCACAGGGAAAAGTACGAGCAGTACTTC
TRBJ2-1 | NA | TRBV9 | TRBD1 | CASSVAGKDRAVEQFF | TGTGCCAGCAGCGTAGCGGGGAAGGACAGGGCGGTTGAGCAGTTCTTC
TRBJ2-2 | NA | TRBV6-1 | NA | CASRAAGELFF | TGTGCCAGCAGAGCGGCCGGGGAGCTGTTTTTT
TRBJ1-2 | NA | TRBV6-5 | NA | CASTATGTGYTF | TGTGCCAGCACCGCTACAGGGACTGGCTACACCTTC
TRBJ1-1 | NA | TRBV6-5 | NA | CASSYRSWNTEAFF | TGTGCCAGCAGTTACCGTTCGTGGAACACTGAAGCTTTCTTT
TRBJ2-1 | NA | TRBV5-6 | TRBD2 | CASSPSWTRAYNEQFF | TGTGCCAGCAGCCCGAGTTGGACTAGGGCCTACAATGAGCAGTTCTTC
TRBJ2-3 | few | TRBV4-1 | NA | CASSQIMGFTDTQYF | TGCGCCAGCAGCCAGATAATGGGATTCACAGATACGCAGTATTTT
TRBJ2-7 | NA | TRBV29-1 | TRBD1 | CSAAGGPLEQYF | TGCAGCGCGGCAGGGGGACCCTTAGAGCAGTACTTC
TRBJ1-1 | NA | TRBV11-3 | NA | CASSLGRANTEAFF | TGTGCCAGCAGCTTGGGCAGGGCCAACACTGAAGCTTTCTTT
TRBJ2-3 | NA | TRBV10-1 | NA | CASAPQVGDTQYF | TGCGCCAGCGCACCGCAGGTGGGAGATACGCAGTATTTT
TRBJ2-7 | NA | TRBV5-4 | NA | CASSLAGALSSYEQYF | TGTGCCAGCAGCTTGGCAGGGGCCCTTAGCTCCTACGAGCAGTACTTC
TRBJ1-2 | NA | TRBV5-1 | NA | CASSLSYSSNYGYTF | TGCGCCAGCAGCTTGAGCTATTCGAGTAACTATGGCTACACCTTC
TRBJ1-2 | NA | TRBV30 | NA | CAWTGEYKEGYTF | TGTGCCTGGACCGGAGAGTATAAGGAAGGCTACACCTTC
TRBJ2-6 | NA | TRBV5-4 | NA | CASSFGAGRSGANVLTF | TGTGCCAGCAGCTTTGGGGCAGGCCGCTCTGGGGCCAACGTCCTGACTTTC
TRBJ1-1 | few | TRBV10-1 | NA | CASSRTYRDTEAFF | TGCGCCAGCAGCAGGACGTATCGGGATACTGAAGCTTTCTTT
TRBJ1-5 | NA | TRBV5-1 | TRBD1 | CASSRGTGDQPQHF | TGCGCCAGCAGCAGAGGGACAGGCGATCAGCCCCAGCATTTT
TRBJ1-1 | NA | TRBV7-8 | NA | CASSLFVGASSTEAFF | TGTGCCAGCAGCTTGTTCGTAGGGGCCTCGAGCACTGAAGCTTTCTTT
TRBJ2-3 | NA | TRBV7-2 | NA | CASSGETSTDTQYF | TGTGCCAGCAGCGGGGAGACTAGTACGGATACGCAGTATTTT
TRBJ1-2 | NA | TRBV5-1 | NA | CASSLQANGYTF | TGCGCCAGCAGCTTGCAGGCTAATGGCTACACCTTC
TRBJ2-7 | NA | TRBV18 | NA | CASSPLGPSLASSSYEQYF | TGTGCCAGCTCACCGTTGGGTCCGTCCTTGGCGTCAAGCTCCTACGAGCAGTACTTC
TRBJ1-1 | NA | TRBV30 | NA | CAWNQGPGRNTEAFF | TGTGCCTGGAACCAGGGACCGGGCCGGAACACTGAAGCTTTCTTT
TRBJ1-2 | NA | TRBV7-9 | TRBD1 | CASSSRQGVGYGYTF | TGTGCCAGCAGCTCACGACAGGGTGTAGGGTATGGCTACACCTTC
TRBJ1-1 | NA | TRBV29-1 | TRBD1 | CSVQGARGTEAFF | TGCAGCGTCCAGGGGGCGCGAGGAACTGAAGCTTTCTTT
TRBJ1-2 | NA | TRBV10-1 | NA | CASSQGPYGYTF | TGCGCCAGCAGCCAGGGCCCCTATGGCTACACCTTC
TRBJ2-7 | NA | TRBV30 | NA | CAWSSQIYEQYF | TGTGCCTGGAGTTCTCAAATTTACGAGCAGTACTTC
TRBJ1-4 | NA | TRBV5-5 | NA | CASSFSQGGEKLFF | TGTGCCAGCAGCTTTTCACAGGGTGGTGAAAAACTGTTTTTT